The following is a T cell receptor (beta chain) sequence with its context. In germline, CDR1 is WSHSY, CDR2 SAAADI. This CDR3 comprises 14 residues. With 9 bases clipped from V and 0 bases from J, the junction kept 3 bases outside the gene matches. These data come from a study of technical replicates of blood from a few donors. Here immunoSEQ multiplex PCR was the method, and the copy in TCRdb shows in-frame clones only, minus some. Here the sample spans under 80,000 clones, around 97% being singletons. Specimen: T cells isolated from PBMCs. This TCR came from a human donor in good health. V gene TRBV10-2 combines with J gene TRBJ2-5; 11 bases agree with TRBD2. CDR3 amino acids: CASSSGRNQETQYF. The CDR3 DNA is TGCGCCAGTTCTAGCGGGAGGAACCAAGAGACCCAGTACTTC.